The rows below give T cell receptor beta chains drawn from one sample of a study of T cell repertoires in cytomegalovirus infection. No cognate antigen is known for these TCRs. TCRdb fed the reads into MiXCR, producing one record per CDR3 protein. There are 650,000 to 850,000 distinct CDR3 sequences in the sample; 25% to 30% occur only once, and 13% lies in the top ten. This specimen was cultured CD8+ T cells from PBMCs, taken from culture after CMV antigen stimulation. Source of these receptors: a human donor in good health (CMV status not recorded). Some clones in this sample may be carry-over from other donors' samples. Each CDR3 is given with its conserved first and last residue. D genes are given only for firm matches. Only part of the rows carry a size: once, few, many, or a class if the clone is expanded.

cdr3_length,j_call,clone_size,v_call,d_call,cdr3_nt,cdr3_aa
15,TRBJ2-3,few,TRBV7-2,TRBD2,TGTGCCAGCAGCTTAGTGGCGGGGGGTTCAGATACGCAGTATTTT,CASSLVAGGSDTQYF
10,TRBJ2-5,NA,TRBV6-1,TRBD2,TGTGCCAGCAGTAGAGGACTAGTTTACTTC,CASSRGLVYF
16,TRBJ1-2,few,TRBV7-4,NA,TGTGCCAGCAGCTCCCCAGGGAGGGGGGCGGTGGATGGCTACACCTTC,CASSSPGRGAVDGYTF
14,TRBJ2-3,NA,TRBV27,TRBD1,TGTGCCAGCAGTCGGACAGGGGCCGCAGATACGCAGTATTTT,CASSRTGAADTQYF
13,TRBJ1-6,NA,TRBV2,NA,TGTGCCACCGGCAGGGGTTATAATTCACCCCTCCACTTT,CATGRGYNSPLHF
15,TRBJ2-2,NA,TRBV19,TRBD1,TGTGCCAGTAGTCAGGGACAGGGCGACGCCGGGGAGCTGTTTTTT,CASSQGQGDAGELFF
16,TRBJ2-1,NA,TRBV7-3,TRBD1,TGTGCCAGCAGCTCAAGGGACAGGGGGCATAACAATGAGCAGTTCTTC,CASSSRDRGHNNEQFF
13,TRBJ2-5,NA,TRBV25-1,TRBD1,TGTGCCAGCAAGGGCAGGGGGAGAGAGACCCAGTACTTC,CASKGRGRETQYF
14,TRBJ2-2,few,TRBV4-1,TRBD2,TGCGCCAGCAGCCAGGCAGGACTAGCCGGGGAGCTGTTTTTT,CASSQAGLAGELFF
16,TRBJ2-2,many,TRBV7-8,TRBD2,TGTGCCAGCAGTGCCCCTAGCGGGGTAGGGACCGGGGAGCTGTTTTTT,CASSAPSGVGTGELFF
14,TRBJ1-5,few,TRBV6-6,NA,TGTGCCAGCAGTTTACCGGACTCCCAGCAGCCCCAGCATTTT,CASSLPDSQQPQHF
16,TRBJ2-5,NA,TRBV7-8,TRBD1,TGTGCCAGCAGCAGTTTGGACAGGGGTCCCCAAGAGACCCAGTACTTC,CASSSLDRGPQETQYF
17,TRBJ1-1,few,TRBV28,NA,TGTGCCAGCAGTCCCCCTAATGGACAGAGAATGAACACTGAAGCTTTCTTT,CASSPPNGQRMNTEAFF
15,TRBJ1-1,few,TRBV4-2,TRBD1,TGTGCCAGCAGCCTCGAGACAGGGGGCATCACTGAAGCTTTCTTT,CASSLETGGITEAFF
15,TRBJ2-7,NA,TRBV7-6,NA,TGTGCCAGCAGCTTAGCCCGGTCACAGAACTACGAGCAGTACTTC,CASSLARSQNYEQYF
13,TRBJ1-2,NA,TRBV10-1,NA,TGCGCCAGCAGTGCAACACACAACTATGGCTACACCTTC,CASSATHNYGYTF
16,TRBJ1-2,many,TRBV7-8,NA,TGTGCCAGCAGCTTTAACACAGGCTTCCACGCAGGCGGCTACACCTTC,CASSFNTGFHAGGYTF
15,TRBJ1-2,NA,TRBV7-9,TRBD1,TGTGCCAGCAGCTTAGCAGGGGACAGAGACTATGGCTACACCTTC,CASSLAGDRDYGYTF
12,TRBJ2-5,few,TRBV7-9,NA,TGTGCCAGCCGCGGGGACCAAGAGACCCAGTACTTC,CASRGDQETQYF
14,TRBJ2-1,NA,TRBV12-3/TRBV12-4,TRBD2,TGTGCCACCCGCAGCGGGGGGGTATACAATGAGCAGTTCTTC,CATRSGGVYNEQFF
14,TRBJ2-3,NA,TRBV19,NA,TGTGCCAGTCCCCAAGGACAGAGCACAGATACGCAGTATTTT,CASPQGQSTDTQYF
12,TRBJ2-7,NA,TRBV29-1,NA,TGCAGCGTTGACAGGGGGGACTACGAGCAGTACTTC,CSVDRGDYEQYF
16,TRBJ2-3,NA,TRBV7-6,TRBD2,TGTGCCAGCAGTTCCCGGTCGGGGGGGGCCGCAGATACGCAGTATTTT,CASSSRSGGAADTQYF
14,TRBJ2-7,NA,TRBV5-6,TRBD1,TGTGCCAGCTCGGACAGGGGGAGCTCCTACGAGCAGTACTTC,CASSDRGSSYEQYF
14,TRBJ1-2,few,TRBV20-1,NA,TGCAGTGCTAGAGAAAGGGGGTTCATCTATGGCTACACCTTC,CSARERGFIYGYTF
16,TRBJ2-5,NA,TRBV15,TRBD2,TGTGCCACCAGCGGTCCTAGCGGGGGGCTACAAGAGACCCAGTACTTC,CATSGPSGGLQETQYF
12,TRBJ2-2,few,TRBV15,NA,TGTGCCACCAGCAGAGTAGACGGGGAGCTGTTTTTT,CATSRVDGELFF
17,TRBJ1-1,NA,TRBV6-5,NA,TGTGCCAGCAGTCTGACAGCTATGGGTGGTCGGAACACTGAAGCTTTCTTT,CASSLTAMGGRNTEAFF
15,TRBJ2-2,few,TRBV7-3,NA,TGTGCCAGCAGCCCTAATGGGGGAGTGGCCGGGGAGCTGTTTTTT,CASSPNGGVAGELFF
13,TRBJ2-5,once,TRBV25-1,NA,TGTGCCAGCAGTGAATTAGGGTTGGGGTCCCAGTACTTC,CASSELGLGSQYF
19,TRBJ1-2,few,TRBV9,NA,TGTGCCAGCAGCGTTCGGAGCCTTGACCCACAATTTTCTAACTATGGCTACACCTTC,CASSVRSLDPQFSNYGYTF
17,TRBJ2-7,NA,TRBV12-5,TRBD1,TGTGCTAGTGGTTTGGGGGGACAGGCGAAAATGACCTACGAGCAGTACTTC,CASGLGGQAKMTYEQYF
12,TRBJ2-2,NA,TRBV29-1,NA,TGCAGCGTTGTCGTGGGGGATACCGGGGAGCTTTTT,CSVVVGDTGELF
12,TRBJ1-5,once,TRBV14,NA,TGTGCCAGCAGCCAACCGGATCAGCCCCAGCATTTT,CASSQPDQPQHF
14,TRBJ2-3,NA,TRBV5-4,TRBD2,TGTGCCAGCAGCTTCCTGACTAGCGGAGATACGCAGTATTTT,CASSFLTSGDTQYF
13,TRBJ1-5,NA,TRBV6-2/TRBV6-3,NA,TGTGCCAGCACAGGGCAGGTAGGAAGGCCCCAGCATTTT,CASTGQVGRPQHF
13,TRBJ1-6,few,TRBV7-8,NA,TGTGCCAGCAGCTTAATAGTTGGCTCACCCCTCCACTTT,CASSLIVGSPLHF
16,TRBJ1-6,few,TRBV27,NA,TGTGCCAGCAGTCCAAGTCGGGCGACCTATAATTCACCCCTCCACTTT,CASSPSRATYNSPLHF
16,TRBJ1-1,NA,TRBV19,TRBD1,TGTGCCAGTCTTCGAACCCGACAGGGTTTGAACACTGAAGCTTTCTTT,CASLRTRQGLNTEAFF
14,TRBJ2-1,NA,TRBV4-3,NA,TGCGCCAGCAGCCACCCGGGACCGGACAATGAGCAGTTCTTC,CASSHPGPDNEQFF
13,TRBJ2-3,few,TRBV12-3/TRBV12-4,NA,TGTGCCAGCAGTTTAGCGCTCGGGGGTACGCAGTATTTT,CASSLALGGTQYF
15,TRBJ2-1,few,TRBV12-3/TRBV12-4,NA,TGTGCCAGCAGTTCCTCTCCAGTTCTCCGGAATGAGCAGTTCTTC,CASSSSPVLRNEQFF
15,TRBJ2-5,few,TRBV12-3/TRBV12-4,NA,TGTGCCAGCAGCACAGTGGGGTCGGTTCAAGAGACCCAGTACTTC,CASSTVGSVQETQYF
13,TRBJ1-2,NA,TRBV5-6,NA,TGTGCCAGCAGCTCAGGGGCGGGGAATGGCTACACCTTC,CASSSGAGNGYTF
14,TRBJ2-1,NA,TRBV11-2,NA,TGTGCCAGCAGCGGAAGTAGGGGATTCCATGAGCAGTTCTTC,CASSGSRGFHEQFF
17,TRBJ2-2,NA,TRBV20-1,NA,TGCAGTGCTAGAGATGTGGGTCGGGAATCGTACACCGGGGAGCTGTTTTTT,CSARDVGRESYTGELFF
14,TRBJ2-2,few,TRBV24-1,TRBD2,TGTGCCACCAGTGACGTAGCGGGAACCGGGGAGCTGTTTTTT,CATSDVAGTGELFF
14,TRBJ1-2,few,TRBV5-4,TRBD1,TGTGCCAGCAGGTTCCAGGGGGCTGGTTATGGCTACACCTTC,CASRFQGAGYGYTF
15,TRBJ1-3,NA,TRBV7-6,NA,TGTGCCAGCAGCTCCGGGTCCTTCTCTGGAAACACCATATATTTT,CASSSGSFSGNTIYF
13,TRBJ2-5,few,TRBV7-6,NA,TGTGCCAGCAGCATTCGACGGAGAGAGACCCAGTACTTC,CASSIRRRETQYF
17,TRBJ1-2,NA,TRBV10-3,NA,TGTGCCATCAGGGCCAGGACAGACCGACCGAACAACTATGGCTACACCTTC,CAIRARTDRPNNYGYTF
16,TRBJ2-3,NA,TRBV7-6,TRBD2,TGTGCCAGCAGCTTTCCCCTAGCGGGAGGCACAGATACGCAGTATTTT,CASSFPLAGGTDTQYF
10,TRBJ2-1,NA,TRBV6-8,TRBD2,TGTGCCAGCAACTTTCGCGGGGGGCCCTTC,CASNFRGGPF
12,TRBJ1-1,few,TRBV7-9,NA,TGTGCCAGCAGCTCCCCGGACACTGAAGCTTTCTTT,CASSSPDTEAFF
13,TRBJ1-5,few,TRBV10-2,NA,TGCGCCAGCTGTAGGGGAGGCAATCAGCCCCAGCATTTT,CASCRGGNQPQHF
12,TRBJ2-7,NA,TRBV12-5,NA,TGTGCTAGTGGTCCCACGATACGGGAGCAGTACTTC,CASGPTIREQYF
14,TRBJ2-5,NA,TRBV6-1,TRBD2,TGTGCCAGCAGTGACGGGGGGGCCTTAGAGACCCAGTACTTC,CASSDGGALETQYF
15,TRBJ2-1,few,TRBV7-9,NA,TGTGCCAGCAGCTCGAGGGACCACCCCTACAATGAGCAGTTCTTC,CASSSRDHPYNEQFF
18,TRBJ2-7,once,TRBV12-3/TRBV12-4,TRBD2,TGTGCCAGCAGTCCCGGACTAGCGGGGTGGTTGGAGTCCTACGAGCAGTACTTC,CASSPGLAGWLESYEQYF
19,TRBJ2-6,many,TRBV12-3/TRBV12-4,NA,TGTGCCAGTATGGGGACCGGGACCGGTCCCTACTCTGGGGCCAACGTCCTGACTTTC,CASMGTGTGPYSGANVLTF